At least ten counts were recorded for the clone carrying this T cell receptor (beta chain). As yet, its antigen is unknown. The data are from a study of identical twins. Study-level results: The study found that models underestimated out-of-frame TCR alpha sharing in monozygotic twins. Zero-insertion results could be subject to partial confounding by invariant MAIT and iNKT cells. Less excess twin sharing appeared in beta out-of-frame sequences.

Each cDNA held unique molecular identifiers, and template switching gave it a universal primer site. TCRdb redid the calling of the 5' RACE reads with MiXCR, one entry per CDR3 protein. The sample carries 200,000 to 250,000 distinct CDR3 sequences, 7.5% recorded once. These sequences were also reported in another study, on yellow fever vaccine responses in identical twins.

Sequenced material: memory (CD45RO+) T cells sorted from blood. The receptor's source is a woman under 30 in good health.

The CDR3 loop reads CATTNGPNEKLFF. The CDR3 nucleotides are TGTGCCACCACCAATGGACCGAATGAAAAACTGTTTTTT. The rearrangement uses TRBV10-3 and TRBJ1-4; no firm D call. V lost 10 bases and J lost 5, with 14 bases in between. CDR1 and CDR2 from the germline V gene are ENHRY and SYGVKD. The CDR3 contains 13 residues.